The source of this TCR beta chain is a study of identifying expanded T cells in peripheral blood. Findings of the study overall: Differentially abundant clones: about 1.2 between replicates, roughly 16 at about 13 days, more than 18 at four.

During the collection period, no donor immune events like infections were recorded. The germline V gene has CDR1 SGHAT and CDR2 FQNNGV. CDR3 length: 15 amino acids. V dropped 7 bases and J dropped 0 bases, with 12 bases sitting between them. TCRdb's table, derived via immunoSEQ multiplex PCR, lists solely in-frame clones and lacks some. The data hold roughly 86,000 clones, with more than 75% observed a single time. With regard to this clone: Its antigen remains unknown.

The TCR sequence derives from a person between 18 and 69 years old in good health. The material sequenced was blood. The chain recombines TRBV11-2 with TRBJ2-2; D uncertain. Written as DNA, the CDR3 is TGTGCCAGCACCATAACCAACACGAACACCGGGGAGCTGTTTTTT. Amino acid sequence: CASTITNTNTGELFF. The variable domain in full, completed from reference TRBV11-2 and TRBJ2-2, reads EAGVAQSPRYKIIEKRQSVAFWCNPISGHATLYWYQQILGQGPKLLIQFQNNGVVDDSQLPKDRFSAERLKGVDSTLKIQPAKLEDSAVYLCASTITNTNTGELFFGEGSRLTVL.